The clone carrying this T cell receptor (beta chain) appeared a single time. The antigen is not known. This CDR3 has 15 residues. The V and J ends lost 5 bases and 1 base, in that order; junction bases with no gene match: 6. From germline, CDR1 is SGHTA and CDR2 FQGNSA. Assay used: immunoSEQ multiplex PCR; TCRdb lists only in-frame clones, some missing. The table records 50,000 to 65,000 clones, more than 80% of them present only once. This entry comes from a study of OX40 agonist ivuxolimab in advanced cancers. Study results and limitations: It was not determined which antigens were specifically recognized by the peripheral T cells that had undergone clonal expansion.

The receptor was isolated from an adult with an advanced solid tumor such as melanoma, head and neck, liver or kidney cancer. The specimen was CD4+ or CD8+ T cells sorted from blood, collected in a trial of the OX40 agonist ivuxolimab. The chain combines TRBV7-2 with TRBJ2-3, with 7 positions matching TRBD2. CDR3 amino acids: CASSPQRGGTDTQYF. The CDR3 DNA sequence: TGTGCCAGCAGCCCTCAGCGGGGAGGCACAGATACGCAGTATTTT.